This TCR beta chain was sequenced for a study of regulatory T cells in long-lasting Graves disease. Arm-PCR with iRepertoire HTBI primers amplified the CDR3 regions for these TCR beta libraries. Each CDR3 protein is one row after TCRdb ran MiXCR on the multiplex PCR reads. The sample consists of approximately 470,000 distinct CDR3 sequences, roughly 16% of them appearing once. This clonotype was seen many times. The time point here: newly diagnosed GD, antithyroid drugs for less than 3 months. Extracted PBMC RNA gave rise to the TCR library. Germline V gene sequence: CDR1 SGHRS, CDR2 YFSETQ. CDR3 length: 13 amino acids. V lost 0 bases and J lost 2, with 6 bases in between. These same data were also listed under a study on T cells in Graves' hyperthyroidism and ophthalmopathy.

The clonotype comes from a middle-aged man with Graves disease. The chain joins TRBV5-1 to TRBJ2-7, with unresolved D. This specimen was peripheral blood mononuclear cells (PBMCs), taken at new diagnosis, from a patient treated with antithyroid drugs. The CDR3 nucleotides are TGCGCCAGCAGCTTGGATTCCGCCTACGAGCAGTACTTC. Protein: CASSLDSAYEQYF.